The clone carrying this T cell receptor beta chain is a singleton in its sample. These data belong to a study of blood T cell repertoires in COVID-19. Study as a whole: Acute-phase and convalescent COVID-19 samples originated in the United States, Italy and Spain. PBMCs, B-cell-depleted T cells, or T cells provided the cDNA or gDNA that made up the material.

Trimming at V came to 2 bases and at J to 1 base, leaving 3 bases not matched to a gene. Germline V CDR1 and CDR2: SGHRS, YFSETQ. This CDR3 has 15 amino acids. Original methodology: Amplifying reference gene primers gave estimates of nucleated cell counts. TCRdb's copy holds only in-frame clones and misses some; the assay was immunoSEQ multiplex PCR. Clone size and the V and J calls come from that table; the DNA yielded D and trimming. The table has 85,000 to 120,000 clones, approximately 86% seen once. This sequence joins TRBV5-1 and TRBJ2-3, with TRBD1 matching over 8 bases. The material sequenced was peripheral blood. The receptor was derived from a man in his fifties with active or convalescent COVID-19. The DNA of the CDR3 is TGCGCCAGCAGCTTAAAGACAGGGGGCACAGATACGCAGTATTTT. As protein: CASSLKTGGTDTQYF.